This TCR beta chain comes out of a study of technical replicates of blood from a few donors. Generated by immunoSEQ multiplex PCR, the TCRdb table keeps only in-frame clones and is missing some. The profile shows about 71,000 clones, 92% of them singletons. The CDR3 has 15 amino acids. V lost 3 bases and J lost 3; bases outside the gene matches: 3. Germline values: CDR1 SGDLS, CDR2 YYNGEE. This sequence was found in a human donor in good health. The sequenced material came from T cells isolated from PBMCs. V is TRBV9 and J is TRBJ1-4, with TRBD1 matching 9 bases. CDR3 loop: CASSGRDRANEKLFF. The CDR3 bases are TGTGCCAGCAGCGGCCGGGACAGGGCTAATGAAAAACTGTTTTTT. The variable domain in full, completed from reference TRBV9 and TRBJ1-4, reads DSGVTQTPKHLITATGQRVTLRCSPRSGDLSVYWYQQSLDQGLQFLIQYYNGEERAKGNILERFSAQQFPDLHSELNLSSLELGDSALYFCASSGRDRANEKLFFGSGTQLSVL.